Presented here are 8 T cell receptor beta chains from one specimen sequenced in a study of cytomegalovirus exposure and HLA in healthy donors. The PCR was carried out with 60 Vbeta primers and 13 Jbeta primers. The table came from immunoSEQ multiplex PCR; TCRdb's copy has only in-frame clones and leaves some out. Altogether 200,000 to 250,000 clones are present, 76% being singletons, with the ten largest covering approximately 0.6%. Specimen: PBMCs. All receptors derive from a man between 18 and 29 years old in good health and CMV-seronegative.

CDR3 nucleotide sequence: TGTGCCAGCAGCCCCATAACGGGGGAGACCCAGTACTTC. Amino acids: CASSPITGETQYF. The V gene is TRBV7-9, the J gene TRBJ2-5; D might be TRBD2 (5 bases). Germline V gives CDR1 SEHNR, CDR2 FQNEAQ (reference sequence). Trimming shortened V by 5 bases and J by 5 bases, and 12 bases separated the two germline ends. The CDR3 has 13 amino acids.

As concerns this clone: This same CDR3 is encoded by further DNA sequences in the sample. The rearrangement joins TRBV2 to TRBJ2-3; 9 bases line up with TRBD2. From germline, CDR1 is SNHLY and CDR2 FYNNEI. J was trimmed by 5 bases and V by 6 bases; bases with no gene match: 3. The CDR3 consists of 13 residues. CDR3 amino acids: CASSSREGDTQYF. CDR3 nucleotides: TGTGCCAGCAGCTCGCGGGAGGGAGATACGCAGTATTTT.

Only a few counts were recorded for this clone. The CDR3 protein is CASSPAQGSTDTQYF. CDR3 bases: TGTGCCAGCAGCCCGGCCCAGGGGAGCACAGATACGCAGTATTTT. The chain links TRBV7-3 to TRBJ2-3; D might be TRBD1 (6 bases). Germline V gene sequence: CDR1 SGHTA, CDR2 FQGTGA. Trimming cost V 5 bases and J 0 bases, with 12 bases left between them. The CDR3 is made up of 15 amino acids.

The V and J genes are TRBV6-1 and TRBJ2-3; no clear D. The CDR3 spans 13 residues. V was pared by 6 bases and J by 6 bases, with 13 bases between. Germline V lookup: CDR1 MNHNS, CDR2 SASEGT. CDR3 bases: TGTGCCAGCAGCGCGGCCCCGCAGGATACGCAGTATTTT. Translated, it gives CASSAAPQDTQYF.

The genes are TRBV5-8 and TRBJ2-7, with 12 nucleotides matching TRBD2. Germline V gene lookup returns CDR1 SGHTS and CDR2 YDEGEE. V trimming: 6 bases; J trimming: 3 bases; junction bases outside the gene matches: 10. This CDR3 is built from 16 residues. CDR3 in amino acids: CASNGLAGRGFYEQYF. Written as DNA, the CDR3 is TGTGCCAGCAACGGACTAGCGGGACGGGGGTTCTACGAGCAGTACTTC.

The chain uses TRBV28 and TRBJ1-1; tentatively, D is TRBD1 (5 bases). V dropped 4 bases and J dropped 0 bases, with 6 bases sitting between them. Germline assignment: CDR1 MDHEN and CDR2 SYDVKM. CDR3 length: 13 residues. This chain's CDR3 is CASSSTVNTEAFF. DNA of the CDR3: TGTGCCAGCAGTTCGACAGTGAACACTGAAGCTTTCTTT.

This chain uses TRBV6-5 with TRBJ2-1; 7 bases line up with TRBD1. The CDR3 spans 14 residues. Germline V lookup: CDR1 MNHEY, CDR2 SVGAGI. J gave up 0 bases and V 6 bases, and 2 bases lay outside the gene matches. The CDR3 coding sequence is TGTGCCAGCAGCAGACAGGGCTCCTACAATGAGCAGTTCTTC. Its protein product is CASSRQGSYNEQFF.

Notes on this clone: A read error may produce the germline difference seen at one junction end. The rearrangement links TRBV7-9 to TRBJ2-7; TRBD2 agrees at 10 bases. CDR1 is SEHNR and CDR2 is FQNEAQ in the germline V gene (reference sequence). This CDR3 is built from 16 residues. The CDR3 bases are TGTTCCAGCAGCTGGGCCCTAGCGGGGGTCGGTATCGAGCAGTACTTC. It yields the protein CSSSWALAGVGIEQYF.